A selection of T cell receptor beta chains follows, all from one sample in a study of neurological immune-mediated disorders. TCRdb re-called the 5' RACE reads through MiXCR, storing one row per CDR3 protein. The sample has about 49,000 distinct CDR3 sequences, about 9.1% seen once. The sequenced sample was PBMCs. Receptors were obtained from a woman in her 40s in good health. The CDR3 runs from the conserved cysteine through the conserved F or W. The order of the fields is CDR3 length, clone size, J gene, D gene, V gene, CDR3 protein, CDR3 DNA. D genes are given only for firm matches. Clone sizes are shown as once, few, many, or a class for an expanded clone.

>13|many|TRBJ2-4|TRBD1|TRBV4-3
CASNQGQGPFGYF
TGCGCCAGCAACCAGGGACAGGGTCCGTTCGGGTACTTC
>15|many|TRBJ2-2|TRBD2|TRBV20-1
CSADGSGRMPGELFF
TGCAGTGCCGACGGAAGCGGGAGAATGCCCGGGGAGCTGTTTTTT
>12|many|TRBJ2-2|-|TRBV20-1
CSASFYTGELFF
TGCAGTGCTTCCTTTTACACCGGGGAGCTGTTTTTT
>15|many|TRBJ2-7|TRBD1|TRBV29-1
CSVEGNERGRHEQYF
TGCAGCGTTGAAGGGAACGAGAGGGGGCGGCACGAGCAGTACTTC
>14|many|TRBJ2-3|TRBD2|TRBV5-6
CASSLLAGGRTQYF
TGTGCCAGCAGCTTACTAGCGGGGGGCAGAACGCAGTATTTT
>15|many|TRBJ1-1|-|TRBV9
CASSAEGRMNTEAFF
TGTGCCAGCAGCGCAGAAGGGCGCATGAACACTGAAGCTTTCTTT
>13|many|TRBJ2-7|-|TRBV29-1
CSVPTGRGYEQYF
TGCAGCGTCCCGACAGGTCGGGGCTACGAGCAGTACTTC
>14|many|TRBJ2-3|TRBD2|TRBV6-2/TRBV6-3
CASSYGGRSNTQYF
TGTGCCAGCAGTTACGGCGGGAGGTCGAATACGCAGTATTTT
>15|many|TRBJ1-3|-|TRBV7-2
CASSPRSVGGNTIYF
TGTGCCAGCAGCCCCCGGTCCGTGGGTGGAAACACCATATATTTT
>16|many|TRBJ2-5|-|TRBV18
CASSPRTASYQETQYF
TGTGCCAGCTCACCAAGGACAGCTTCTTACCAAGAGACCCAGTACTTC
>15|many|TRBJ2-3|-|TRBV7-3
CASSLEGLYTDTQYF
TGTGCCAGCAGCTTAGAAGGGCTTTACACAGATACGCAGTATTTT
>13|many|TRBJ1-2|-|TRBV5-1
CASSLIGARGYTF
TGCGCCAGCAGCTTGATCGGGGCGCGAGGCTACACCTTC
>15|many|TRBJ2-5|TRBD1|TRBV20-1
CSAGAGTGPLETQYF
TGCAGTGCTGGCGCCGGGACAGGGCCTCTAGAGACCCAGTACTTC
>15|many|TRBJ2-1|TRBD1|TRBV11-3
CASSPGQGVRNEQFF
TGTGCCAGCAGTCCGGGGCAGGGGGTTCGCAATGAGCAGTTCTTC
>18|many|TRBJ1-1|-|TRBV4-2
CASSPFSGTYKPNTEAFF
TGTGCCAGCAGCCCTTTTTCTGGGACTTATAAACCTAACACTGAAGCTTTCTTT
>15|many|TRBJ2-1|TRBD2|TRBV4-2
CASSQAMGTMGEQFF
TGTGCCAGCAGCCAAGCAATGGGGACTATGGGCGAGCAGTTCTTC
>12|many|TRBJ2-3|-|TRBV11-2
CASSPLGDTQYF
TGTGCCAGCAGCCCATTGGGAGATACGCAGTATTTT
>16|many|TRBJ1-4|TRBD1|TRBV5-1
CASSQTPGGAGEKLFF
TGCGCCAGCAGCCAGACCCCAGGGGGCGCGGGTGAAAAACTGTTTTTT
>13|many|TRBJ2-2|-|TRBV5-5
CASSSQGAGELFF
TGTGCCAGCAGCTCCCAAGGGGCCGGGGAGCTGTTTTTT
>15|many|TRBJ2-1|-|TRBV7-9
CASSPLRDTNNEQFF
TGTGCCAGCAGCCCGCTGAGGGACACCAACAATGAGCAGTTCTTC
>16|many|TRBJ2-6|-|TRBV6-5
CASSYDYNSGANVLTF
TGTGCCAGCAGTTACGACTATAACTCTGGGGCCAACGTCCTGACTTTC
>12|many|TRBJ1-2|-|TRBV20-1
CSARGGSYGYTF
TGCAGTGCTAGAGGTGGATCCTATGGCTACACCTTC
>16|many|TRBJ2-2|TRBD1|TRBV12-3/TRBV12-4
CASSPPRDSDTGELFF
TGTGCCAGCAGCCCACCAAGGGACAGCGACACCGGGGAGCTGTTTTTT